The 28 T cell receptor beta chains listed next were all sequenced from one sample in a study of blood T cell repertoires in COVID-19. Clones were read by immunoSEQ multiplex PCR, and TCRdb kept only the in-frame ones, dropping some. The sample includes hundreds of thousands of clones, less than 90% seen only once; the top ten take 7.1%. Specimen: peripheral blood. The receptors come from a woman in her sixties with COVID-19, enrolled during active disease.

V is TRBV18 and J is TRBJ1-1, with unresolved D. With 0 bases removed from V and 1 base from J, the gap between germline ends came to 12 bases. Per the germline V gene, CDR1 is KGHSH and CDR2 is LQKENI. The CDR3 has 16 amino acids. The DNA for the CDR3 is TGTGCCAGCTCACCACCGGTGGAGCGAGCGAACACTGAAGCTTTCTTT. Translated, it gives CASSPPVERANTEAFF.

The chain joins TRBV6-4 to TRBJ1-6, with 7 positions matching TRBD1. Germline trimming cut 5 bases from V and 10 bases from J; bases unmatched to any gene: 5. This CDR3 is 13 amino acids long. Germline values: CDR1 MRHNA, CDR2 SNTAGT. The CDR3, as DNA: TGTGCCAGCAGTCTTACAGGGGAATCACCCCTCCACTTT. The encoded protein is CASSLTGESPLHF.

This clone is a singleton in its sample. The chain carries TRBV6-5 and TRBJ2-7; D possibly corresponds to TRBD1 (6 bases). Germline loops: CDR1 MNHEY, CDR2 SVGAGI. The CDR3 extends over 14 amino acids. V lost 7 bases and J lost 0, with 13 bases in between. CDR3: CASKLTGSSYEQYF. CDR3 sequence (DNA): TGTGCCAGCAAACTGACAGGAAGCTCCTACGAGCAGTACTTC.

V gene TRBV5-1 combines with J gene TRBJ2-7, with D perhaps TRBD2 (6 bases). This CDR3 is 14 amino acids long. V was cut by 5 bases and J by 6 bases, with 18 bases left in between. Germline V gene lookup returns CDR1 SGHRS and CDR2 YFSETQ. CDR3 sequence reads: CASSLGDSRTEQYF. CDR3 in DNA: TGCGCCAGCAGTTTAGGGGACTCCCGCACCGAGCAGTACTTC.

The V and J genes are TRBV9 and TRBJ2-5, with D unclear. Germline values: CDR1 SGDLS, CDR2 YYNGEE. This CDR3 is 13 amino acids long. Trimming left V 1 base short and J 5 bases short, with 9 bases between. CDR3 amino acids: CASSVQDRETQYF. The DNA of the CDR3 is TGTGCCAGCAGCGTACAGGATCGCGAGACCCAGTACTTC.

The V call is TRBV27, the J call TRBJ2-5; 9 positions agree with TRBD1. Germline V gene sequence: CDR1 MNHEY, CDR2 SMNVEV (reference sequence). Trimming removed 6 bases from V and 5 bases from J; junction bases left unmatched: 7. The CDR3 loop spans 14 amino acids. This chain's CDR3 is CASRTQGARETQYF. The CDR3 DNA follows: TGTGCCAGCAGAACACAGGGGGCTAGGGAGACCCAGTACTTC.

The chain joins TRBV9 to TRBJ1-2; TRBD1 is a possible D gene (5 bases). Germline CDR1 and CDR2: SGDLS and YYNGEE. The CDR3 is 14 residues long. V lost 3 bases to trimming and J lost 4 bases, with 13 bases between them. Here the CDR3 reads CASSAIQGPYGYTF. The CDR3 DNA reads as TGTGCCAGCAGCGCCATTCAGGGTCCCTATGGCTACACCTTC.

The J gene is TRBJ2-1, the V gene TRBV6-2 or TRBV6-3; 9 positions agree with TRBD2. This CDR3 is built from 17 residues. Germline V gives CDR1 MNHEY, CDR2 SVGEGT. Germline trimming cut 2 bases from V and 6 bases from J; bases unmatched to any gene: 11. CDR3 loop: CASSYPRGTSFRNEQFF. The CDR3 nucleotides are TGTGCCAGCAGTTACCCGAGAGGGACTAGCTTCCGCAATGAGCAGTTCTTC.

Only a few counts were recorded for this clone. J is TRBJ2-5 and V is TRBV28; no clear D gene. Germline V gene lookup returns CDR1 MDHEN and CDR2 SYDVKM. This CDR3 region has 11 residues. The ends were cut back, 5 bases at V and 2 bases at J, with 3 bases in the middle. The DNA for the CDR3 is TGTGCCAGCAGTCGTCAAGAGACCCAGTACTTC. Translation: CASSRQETQYF.

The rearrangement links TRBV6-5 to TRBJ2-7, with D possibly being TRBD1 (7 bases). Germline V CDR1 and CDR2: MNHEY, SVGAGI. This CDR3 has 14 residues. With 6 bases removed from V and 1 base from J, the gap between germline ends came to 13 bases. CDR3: CASSLAGQSYEQYF. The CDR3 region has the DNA TGTGCCAGCAGCCTCGCGGGACAGTCCTACGAGCAGTACTTC.

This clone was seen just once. This chain's CDR3 is CASSSGLAGGPLSYNEQFF. The CDR3 bases are TGTGCCAGCAGCTCGGGACTAGCGGGGGGCCCCCTCTCCTACAATGAGCAGTTCTTC. This sequence joins TRBV5-8 and TRBJ2-1; TRBD2 aligns across 15 bases. After removal of 3 bases from V and 0 bases from J, the junction contained 7 bases not matched to a gene. The CDR3 runs to 19 residues. Germline values: CDR1 SGHTS, CDR2 YDEGEE.

Here the CDR3 reads CASSQLRLGNTIYF. CDR3 in DNA: TGTGCCAGCAGCCAACTAAGGTTGGGAAACACCATATATTTT. V usage is TRBV6-5 and J usage is TRBJ1-3; D is ambiguous. The germline V gene has CDR1 MNHEY and CDR2 SVGAGI. The CDR3 is made up of 14 amino acids. V was shortened by 6 bases and J by 4 bases, with 13 bases between the two germline ends.

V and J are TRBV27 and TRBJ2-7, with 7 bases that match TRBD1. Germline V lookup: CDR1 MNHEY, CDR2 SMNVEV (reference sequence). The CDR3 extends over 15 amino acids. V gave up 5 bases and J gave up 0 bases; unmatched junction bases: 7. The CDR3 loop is CASSGPGQSSYEQYF. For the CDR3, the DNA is TGTGCCAGCAGTGGGCCGGGACAGAGCTCCTACGAGCAGTACTTC.

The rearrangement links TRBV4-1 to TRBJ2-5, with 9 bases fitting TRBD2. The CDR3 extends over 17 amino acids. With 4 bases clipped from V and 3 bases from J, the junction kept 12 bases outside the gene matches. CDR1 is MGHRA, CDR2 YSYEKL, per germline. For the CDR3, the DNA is TGCGCCAGCAGCCCTCTCGGGCGGGGGGGCTCAAAAGAGACCCAGTACTTC. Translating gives CASSPLGRGGSKETQYF.

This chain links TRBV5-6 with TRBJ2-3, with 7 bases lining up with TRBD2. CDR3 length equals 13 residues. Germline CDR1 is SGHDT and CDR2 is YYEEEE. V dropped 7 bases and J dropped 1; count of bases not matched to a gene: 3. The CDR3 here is CASRTSGTDTQYF. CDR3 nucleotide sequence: TGTGCCAGCCGAACTAGCGGCACAGATACGCAGTATTTT.

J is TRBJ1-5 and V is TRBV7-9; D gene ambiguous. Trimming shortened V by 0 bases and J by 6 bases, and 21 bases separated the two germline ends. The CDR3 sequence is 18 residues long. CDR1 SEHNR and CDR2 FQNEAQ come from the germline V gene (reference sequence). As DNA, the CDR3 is TGTGCCAGCAGCTTAGCGTTGCCGGGGATATCCCCGGGTCAGCCCCAGCATTTT. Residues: CASSLALPGISPGQPQHF.

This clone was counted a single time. CDR3 residues: CASSQVPTGKETQYF. The CDR3 DNA reads as TGCGCCAGCAGCCAAGTGCCCACAGGGAAAGAGACCCAGTACTTC. The chain uses TRBV4-1 and TRBJ2-5, with D maybe TRBD1 (6 bases). Germline V gene lookup returns CDR1 MGHRA and CDR2 YSYEKL. This CDR3 region has 15 residues. Trimming cost V 1 base and J 3 bases, with 12 bases left between them.

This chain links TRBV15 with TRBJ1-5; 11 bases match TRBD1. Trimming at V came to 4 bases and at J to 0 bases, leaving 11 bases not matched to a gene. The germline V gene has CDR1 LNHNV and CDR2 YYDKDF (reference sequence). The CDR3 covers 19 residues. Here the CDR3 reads CATSTPKDRGQSSNQPQHF. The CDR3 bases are TGTGCCACCAGCACCCCGAAGGACAGGGGGCAATCTAGCAATCAGCCCCAGCATTTT.

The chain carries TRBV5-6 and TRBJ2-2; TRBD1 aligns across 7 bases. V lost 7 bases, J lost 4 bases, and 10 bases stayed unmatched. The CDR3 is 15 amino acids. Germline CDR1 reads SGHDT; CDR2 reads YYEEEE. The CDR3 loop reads CASRPGGDPTGELFF. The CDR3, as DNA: TGTGCCAGCCGACCAGGGGGAGACCCCACCGGGGAGCTGTTTTTT.

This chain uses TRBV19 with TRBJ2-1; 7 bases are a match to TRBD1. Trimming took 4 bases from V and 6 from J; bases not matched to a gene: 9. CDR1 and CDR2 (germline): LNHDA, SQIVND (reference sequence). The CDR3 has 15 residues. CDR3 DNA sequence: TGTGCCAGTAGTACCCCGGGACAGACCAGCAATGAGCAGTTCTTC. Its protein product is CASSTPGQTSNEQFF.

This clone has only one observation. In DNA, the CDR3 is TGTGCCAGCAGCCCGGACAGAGTTTCCTACGAGCAGTACTTC. Its protein product is CASSPDRVSYEQYF. This chain links TRBV7-2 with TRBJ2-7, with TRBD1 as a possible D gene (6 bases). Trimming took off 5 bases at V and 1 base at J, with 12 bases between the two ends. The CDR3 spans 14 residues. Germline V gene sequence: CDR1 SGHTA, CDR2 FQGNSA. Full variable domain (missing parts from reference TRBV7-2 and TRBJ2-7): GAGVSQSPSNKVTEKGKDVELRCDPISGHTALYWYRQSLGQGLEFLIYFQGNSAPDKSGLPSDRFSAERTGGSVSTLTIQRTQQEDSAVYLCASSPDRVSYEQYFGPGTRLTVT.

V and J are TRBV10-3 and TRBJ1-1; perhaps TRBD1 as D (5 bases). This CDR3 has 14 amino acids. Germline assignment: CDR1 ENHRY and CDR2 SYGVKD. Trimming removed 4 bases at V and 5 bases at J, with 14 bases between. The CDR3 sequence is CAISAGGWGTEAFF. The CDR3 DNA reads TGTGCCATCAGTGCCGGGGGTTGGGGGACTGAAGCTTTCTTT.

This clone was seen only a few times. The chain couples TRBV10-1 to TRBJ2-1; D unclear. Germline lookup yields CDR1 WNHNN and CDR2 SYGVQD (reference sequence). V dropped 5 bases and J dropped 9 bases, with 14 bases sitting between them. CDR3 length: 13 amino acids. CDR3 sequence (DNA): TGCGCCAGCAGTCGGGTGTCATCTGGTGAGCAGTTCTTC. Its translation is CASSRVSSGEQFF.

CDR3 region: CASRRSNRWGLAGGLIPDTQYF. The CDR3 DNA sequence: TGTGCAAGTCGCCGGAGCAATCGCTGGGGACTAGCGGGGGGGCTTATCCCAGATACGCAGTATTTT. The rearrangement links TRBV12-2 to TRBJ2-3; whether TRBD2, the table's D call, matches the DNA was not checked. TRBV12-2 is a pseudogene locus. The CDR3 totals 22 residues.

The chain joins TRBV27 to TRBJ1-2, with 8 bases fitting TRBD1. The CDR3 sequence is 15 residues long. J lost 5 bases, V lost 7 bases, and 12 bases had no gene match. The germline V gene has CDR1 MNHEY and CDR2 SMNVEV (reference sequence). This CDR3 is CASMPRFDRGYGYTF. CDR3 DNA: TGTGCCAGCATGCCAAGGTTCGACAGGGGATATGGCTACACCTTC.

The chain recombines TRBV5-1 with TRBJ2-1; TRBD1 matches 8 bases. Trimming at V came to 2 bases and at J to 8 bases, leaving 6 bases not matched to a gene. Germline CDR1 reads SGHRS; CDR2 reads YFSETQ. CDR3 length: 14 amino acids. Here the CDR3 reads CASSFGQGWDEQFF. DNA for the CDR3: TGCGCCAGCAGCTTTGGACAGGGCTGGGATGAGCAGTTCTTC.

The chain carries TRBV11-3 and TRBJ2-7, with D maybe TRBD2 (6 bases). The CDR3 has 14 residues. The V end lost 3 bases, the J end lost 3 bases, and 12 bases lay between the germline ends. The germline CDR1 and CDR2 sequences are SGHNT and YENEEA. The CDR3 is CASSFGTAFYEQYF. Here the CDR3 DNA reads TGTGCCAGCAGCTTCGGGACTGCCTTCTACGAGCAGTACTTC.

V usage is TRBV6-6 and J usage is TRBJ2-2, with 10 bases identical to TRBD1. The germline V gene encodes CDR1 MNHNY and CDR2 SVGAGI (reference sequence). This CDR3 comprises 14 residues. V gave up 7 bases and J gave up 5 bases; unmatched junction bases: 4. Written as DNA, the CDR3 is TGTGCCAGCATTTGGACAGGGGGTACCGGGGAGCTGTTTTTT. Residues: CASIWTGGTGELFF.